These 29 T cell receptor beta chains share one sample of origin, sequenced in a study of shared clonotypes between healthy human individuals. CD8 cells classed as naive were CD45RO-negative and positively selected for CCR7, excluding terminally differentiated effector memory CD45RA+ cells. Sequencing was performed with immunoSEQ multiplex PCR; in TCRdb, only in-frame clones are kept and a portion is missing. Found here are about 1.9 million clones, around 93% of them singletons; the top ten hold less than 2%. The specimen was naive CD8+ T cells from PBMCs. All receptors come from a man between 18 and 35 years old in good health. Some clones in this sample may be carry-over from other donors' samples.

This chain joins TRBV15 and TRBJ2-1; a weak D match, TRBD1 (5 bases). Germline CDR1 and CDR2: LNHNV and YYDKDF (reference sequence). Trimming took off 4 bases at V and 7 bases at J, with 8 bases between the two ends. The CDR3 contains 12 residues. The CDR3 reads CATSTDRNEQFF. CDR3 sequence (DNA): TGTGCCACCAGCACCGACAGAAATGAGCAGTTCTTC. The full variable domain, its missing parts supplied by reference TRBV15 and TRBJ2-1, is DAMVIQNPRYQVTQFGKPVTLSCSQTLNHNVMYWYQQKSSQAPKLLFHYYDKDFNNEADTPDNFQSRRPNTSFCFLDIRSPGLGDTAMYLCATSTDRNEQFFGPGTRLTVL.

This chain joins TRBV9 and TRBJ2-1; TRBD2 agrees at 7 bases. Germline CDR1 SGDLS, CDR2 YYNGEE. The V and J ends lost 2 bases and 6 bases, in that order; junction bases with no gene match: 8. CDR3 length: 15 amino acids. The CDR3 coding sequence is TGTGCCAGCAGCGTGACGGCGGGAGCCCTCAATGAGCAGTTCTTC. This sequence encodes CASSVTAGALNEQFF.

This clone appeared a single time. The chain employs TRBV9 and TRBJ2-3, with TRBD2 identical over 12 bases. J gave up 5 bases and V 4 bases, and 11 bases lay outside the gene matches. The CDR3 is 17 residues long. Germline-derived CDR1 and CDR2 are SGDLS and YYNGEE. The CDR3 sequence: CASSITRLAGEGDTQYF. As DNA, the CDR3 is TGTGCCAGCAGCATCACCCGACTAGCGGGAGAAGGAGATACGCAGTATTTT.

V is TRBV27 and J is TRBJ2-3; D might be TRBD2 (5 bases). V was trimmed by 3 bases and J by 2 bases, leaving 12 bases between them. This CDR3 spans 15 amino acids. Germline CDR1 MNHEY, CDR2 SMNVEV (reference sequence). In nucleotides, the CDR3 is TGTGCCAGCAGTTTCTCTCCGGGATTCACAGATACGCAGTATTTT. Amino acids: CASSFSPGFTDTQYF.

V gene TRBV9 combines with J gene TRBJ2-1, with 12 bases that match TRBD2. Per germline, CDR1 SGDLS and CDR2 YYNGEE. J gave up 8 bases and V 3 bases, and 9 bases lay outside the gene matches. CDR3 size: 16 residues. In DNA form, the CDR3 reads TGTGCCAGCAGCGCGTCTAGCGGGAGGGCCAACGATGAGCAGTTCTTC. It yields the protein CASSASSGRANDEQFF.

The chain carries TRBV15 and TRBJ2-7, with 7 nucleotides matching TRBD1. CDR1 and CDR2 (germline): LNHNV, YYDKDF (reference sequence). The ends lost 5 bases at V and 9 bases at J; junction bases unmatched: 16. The CDR3 is 15 amino acids. CDR3 region: CATSEQGQPEEGQYF. The DNA for the CDR3 is TGTGCCACCAGCGAGCAGGGACAGCCCGAAGAGGGGCAGTACTTC.

This chain links TRBV4-3 with TRBJ2-7, with TRBD2 identical over 8 bases. V lost 3 bases, J lost 1 base, and 5 bases stayed unmatched. CDR3 length: 15 amino acids. Germline-derived CDR1 and CDR2 are LGHNA and YSLEER. The CDR3 DNA sequence: TGCGCCAGCAGCCACGATACTAGCGGATCCTACGAGCAGTACTTC. Its translation is CASSHDTSGSYEQYF.

The V gene is TRBV7-9, the J gene TRBJ2-2; 15 bases are a match to TRBD2. V shed 4 bases, J shed 5 bases, and the junction held 5 bases outside the gene matches. The CDR3 totals 17 residues. Germline-derived CDR1 and CDR2 are SEHNR and FQNEAQ (reference sequence). CDR3 DNA sequence: TGTGCCAGCAGCTCCGGACTAGCGGGAGGGTTAACCGGGGAGCTGTTTTTT. It is translated as CASSSGLAGGLTGELFF. The full variable domain, in which reference TRBV7-9 and TRBJ2-2 provide the parts outside the CDR3, is DTGVSQNPRHKITKRGQNVTFRCDPISEHNRLYWYRQTLGQGPEFLTYFQNEAQLEKSRLLSDRFSAERPKGSFSTLEIQRTEQGDSAMYLCASSSGLAGGLTGELFFGEGSRLTVL.

The chain uses TRBV7-9 and TRBJ2-7; TRBD2 matches at 16 bases. This CDR3 is 18 amino acids long. Germline V gives CDR1 SEHNR, CDR2 FQNEAQ (reference sequence). V shed 3 bases and J 6 bases; nucleotides not matched to a gene: 11. The CDR3 protein is CASSLPGLAGGPYGEQYF. CDR3 DNA: TGTGCCAGCAGCTTGCCGGGACTAGCGGGAGGGCCGTACGGCGAGCAGTACTTC.

This clone came up once. The DNA of the CDR3 is TGTGCCAGCAGCCTTGTCCGGGTTACCTACAATGAGCAGTTCTTC. The encoded protein is CASSLVRVTYNEQFF. The V call is TRBV7-8, the J call TRBJ2-1; D remains unclear. There are 15 residues in the CDR3. V dropped 5 bases and J dropped 2 bases, with 13 bases sitting between them. Germline V gene lookup returns CDR1 SGHVS and CDR2 FQNEAQ.

The chain has TRBV28 and TRBJ1-6, with 7 bases identical to TRBD1. Germline V gene sequence: CDR1 MDHEN, CDR2 SYDVKM. V was pared by 6 bases and J by 6 bases, with 5 bases of the junction left unmatched. There are 14 residues in the CDR3. This chain's CDR3 is CASSLTGVNSPLHF. CDR3 DNA sequence: TGTGCCAGCAGCTTAACAGGGGTTAATTCACCCCTCCACTTT.

J is TRBJ2-7 and V is TRBV6-5, with TRBD2 matching over 7 bases. The length of the CDR3 is 15 residues. CDR1 is MNHEY and CDR2 is SVGAGI in the germline V gene. V shed 5 bases, J shed 3 bases, and the junction held 10 bases outside the gene matches. This CDR3 is CASSPRLAVYYEQYF. The CDR3 region has the DNA TGTGCCAGCAGTCCAAGACTAGCAGTATACTACGAGCAGTACTTC.

This chain uses TRBV7-9 with TRBJ2-7, with 7 bases fitting TRBD1. Germline CDR1 and CDR2: SEHNR and FQNEAQ (reference sequence). The CDR3 covers 15 residues. J was trimmed by 3 bases and V by 1 base; bases with no gene match: 6. The CDR3 DNA is TGTGCCAGCAGCTTAGGTCCGGACAGGAGCTACGAGCAGTACTTC. Protein product: CASSLGPDRSYEQYF.

The genes are TRBV9 and TRBJ2-2; D may be TRBD1 or TRBD2 (5 bases each). Germline CDR1 and CDR2: SGDLS and YYNGEE. Trimming pared 1 base from V and 6 bases from J, leaving 7 bases between. This CDR3 contains 13 residues. CDR3 loop: CASSVSGPGELFF. CDR3 nucleotide sequence: TGTGCCAGCAGCGTATCGGGGCCCGGGGAGCTGTTTTTT.

The genes are TRBV5-6 and TRBJ2-2; 7 bases align to TRBD2. The CDR3 is 17 amino acids. Unmatched junction bases numbered 11, after V lost 3 bases and J lost 3 bases. Germline V gene data show CDR1 as SGHDT and CDR2 as YYEEEE. For the CDR3, the DNA is TGTGCCAGCAGCTGGGGGTCTCTAGCGGATTACACCGGGGAGCTGTTTTTT. It is translated as CASSWGSLADYTGELFF.

This rearrangement joins TRBV13 to TRBJ2-1, with 7 bases matching TRBD2. Unmatched junction bases numbered 6, after V lost 5 bases and J lost 5 bases. CDR3 size: 14 residues. The germline gives CDR1 PRHDT, CDR2 FYEKMQ (reference sequence). CDR3 sequence (DNA): TGTGCCAGCAGCGGCGGGAGACGCCACAATGAGCAGTTCTTC. Its protein product is CASSGGRRHNEQFF. The full variable domain, completed using reference TRBV13 and TRBJ2-1, is AAGVIQSPRHLIKEKRETATLKCYPIPRHDTVYWYQQGPGQDPQFLISFYEKMQSDKGSIPDRFSAQQFSDYHSELNMSSLELGDSALYFCASSGGRRHNEQFFGPGTRLTVL.

V is TRBV11-2 and J is TRBJ2-3; the D gene is possibly TRBD2 (6 bases). V gave up 3 bases and J gave up 2 bases, with 9 bases separating them. In germline, CDR1 is SGHAT, CDR2 FQNNGV. There are 14 residues in the CDR3. CDR3 region: CASSFPGATDTQYF. CDR3 sequence (DNA): TGTGCCAGCAGCTTTCCGGGAGCCACAGATACGCAGTATTTT.

The chain combines TRBV28 with TRBJ1-5, with TRBD1 identical over 7 bases. V shed 5 bases, J shed 1 base, and the junction held 11 bases outside the gene matches. Germline V gene sequence: CDR1 MDHEN, CDR2 SYDVKM. The CDR3 contains 17 residues. CDR3 in DNA: TGTGCCAGCAGTCCCAGGGGGGGGAGGTGGAGCAATCAGCCCCAGCATTTT. It encodes CASSPRGGRWSNQPQHF.

The chain has TRBV28 and TRBJ2-2; possibly TRBD2 for D (5 bases). V dropped 3 bases and J dropped 7 bases, with 9 bases sitting between them. The germline V gene has CDR1 MDHEN and CDR2 SYDVKM. The CDR3 length is 13 residues. The CDR3 bases are TGTGCCAGCAGTTTTACAGCGGACGGGGAGCTGTTTTTT. Translating gives CASSFTADGELFF.

V gene TRBV2 combines with J gene TRBJ1-5, with 10 bases lining up with TRBD1. Per the germline V gene, CDR1 is SNHLY and CDR2 is FYNNEI. CDR3 length: 16 residues. Trimming at V came to 3 bases and at J to 2 bases, leaving 4 bases not matched to a gene. For the CDR3, the DNA is TGTGCCAGCAGTGAGGACAGGGGGATTGGCAATCAGCCCCAGCATTTT. This encodes CASSEDRGIGNQPQHF.

The V gene is TRBV7-9, the J gene TRBJ1-1; D remains unclear. CDR3 size: 13 residues. The V end was cut by 1 base, the J end by 4 bases, with 7 bases between. CDR1 and CDR2 (germline): SEHNR, FQNEAQ (reference sequence). The chain's CDR3 is CASSLGLSTEAFF. CDR3 DNA: TGTGCCAGCAGCTTAGGCTTGAGCACTGAAGCTTTCTTT. The variable domain in full, completed from reference TRBV7-9 and TRBJ1-1, reads DTGVSQNPRHKITKRGQNVTFRCDPISEHNRLYWYRQTLGQGPEFLTYFQNEAQLEKSRLLSDRFSAERPKGSFSTLEIQRTEQGDSAMYLCASSLGLSTEAFFGQGTRLTVV.

V gene TRBV7-9 combines with J gene TRBJ2-7; tentative D call: TRBD1 (7 bases). Trimming took 5 bases from V and 4 from J, leaving 15 bases between them. This CDR3 is 14 amino acids long. Germline V lookup: CDR1 SEHNR, CDR2 FQNEAQ (reference sequence). As DNA, the CDR3 is TGTGCCAGCAGCGTCGCGGGACAGCTATACGAGCAGTACTTC. It yields the protein CASSVAGQLYEQYF. Looking up the rest from reference TRBV7-9 and TRBJ2-7 gives the full variable domain: DTGVSQNPRHKITKRGQNVTFRCDPISEHNRLYWYRQTLGQGPEFLTYFQNEAQLEKSRLLSDRFSAERPKGSFSTLEIQRTEQGDSAMYLCASSVAGQLYEQYFGPGTRLTVT.

The chain joins TRBV5-5 to TRBJ2-4; 7 bases are a match to TRBD2. The trim removed 3 bases at V and 3 bases at J, leaving 9 bases unmatched. This CDR3 region has 16 residues. Germline CDR1 is SGHKS and CDR2 is YYEKEE (reference sequence). CDR3 coding DNA: TGTGCCAGCAGCTCCGGGAGGCAGGGAGTCAAAAACATTCAGTACTTC. This codes for CASSSGRQGVKNIQYF.

The chain links TRBV6-1 to TRBJ2-1, with 12 bases aligning to TRBD2. Germline CDR1 MNHNS, CDR2 SASEGT. V was pared by 2 bases and J by 8 bases, with 4 bases of the junction left unmatched. This CDR3 has 15 amino acids. CDR3 coding DNA: TGTGCCAGCAGTGAATCAAGACTAGCGGGAGATGAGCAGTTCTTC. Amino acid sequence: CASSESRLAGDEQFF.

As regards this clone: The sample has other DNA sequences that encode this CDR3 too. The gene calls are TRBV28 and TRBJ2-7, with 7 bases aligning to TRBD2. The CDR3 spans 11 residues. Germline values: CDR1 MDHEN, CDR2 SYDVKM. Losses at the gene ends were 8 bases for V and 7 bases for J; bases not matched to a gene: 5. The DNA for the CDR3 is TGTGCCAGCTCACCCGGGGGGGAGCAGTACTTC. It encodes CASSPGGEQYF. The full variable domain, in which reference TRBV28 and TRBJ2-7 provide the parts outside the CDR3, is DVKVTQSSRYLVKRTGEKVFLECVQDMDHENMFWYRQDPGLGLRLIYFSYDVKMKEKGDIPEGYSVSREKKERFSLILESASTNQTSMYLCASSPGGEQYFGPGTRLTVT.

The chain uses TRBV9 and TRBJ2-1; maybe TRBD2 (6 bases). Trimming removed 4 bases from V and 2 bases from J, with 16 bases in between. CDR3 length: 16 residues. The germline V gene has CDR1 SGDLS and CDR2 YYNGEE. The CDR3 region is CASSLEGDSPYNEQFF. The CDR3, as DNA: TGTGCCAGCAGCCTGGAGGGAGATAGCCCCTACAATGAGCAGTTCTTC.

This clone occurred once. The sample carries other DNA sequences with the same CDR3. The chain links TRBV11-2 to TRBJ2-7, with 11 bases aligning to TRBD2. CDR1 and CDR2 from the germline V gene are SGHAT and FQNNGV. CDR3 length equals 14 residues. The V segment lost 6 bases and the J segment 2 bases; nucleotides outside the gene matches: 3. CDR3 amino acids: CASSFSGRAYEQYF. CDR3 bases: TGTGCCAGCAGTTTTAGCGGGAGGGCCTACGAGCAGTACTTC.

The genes are TRBV28 and TRBJ2-2; possibly TRBD1 for D (6 bases). The CDR3 contains 14 residues. The V gene's germline CDR1 is MDHEN and CDR2 SYDVKM. Trimming took off 6 bases at V and 6 bases at J, with 14 bases between the two ends. CDR3 in amino acids: CASSETGWAGELFF. The CDR3 coding sequence is TGTGCCAGCAGCGAAACAGGGTGGGCCGGGGAGCTGTTTTTT. Looking up the rest from reference TRBV28 and TRBJ2-2 gives the full variable domain: DVKVTQSSRYLVKRTGEKVFLECVQDMDHENMFWYRQDPGLGLRLIYFSYDVKMKEKGDIPEGYSVSREKKERFSLILESASTNQTSMYLCASSETGWAGELFFGEGSRLTVL.

The CDR3 reads CASSVARGSGSSYNEQFF. The CDR3, as DNA: TGTGCCAGCAGCGTGGCCCGGGGGTCCGGGAGCTCCTACAATGAGCAGTTCTTC. The gene calls are TRBV9 and TRBJ2-1; D perhaps matches TRBD2 (6 bases). CDR3 length: 18 amino acids. V lost 2 bases to trimming and J lost 0 bases, with 18 bases between them. Germline V gene lookup returns CDR1 SGDLS and CDR2 YYNGEE.